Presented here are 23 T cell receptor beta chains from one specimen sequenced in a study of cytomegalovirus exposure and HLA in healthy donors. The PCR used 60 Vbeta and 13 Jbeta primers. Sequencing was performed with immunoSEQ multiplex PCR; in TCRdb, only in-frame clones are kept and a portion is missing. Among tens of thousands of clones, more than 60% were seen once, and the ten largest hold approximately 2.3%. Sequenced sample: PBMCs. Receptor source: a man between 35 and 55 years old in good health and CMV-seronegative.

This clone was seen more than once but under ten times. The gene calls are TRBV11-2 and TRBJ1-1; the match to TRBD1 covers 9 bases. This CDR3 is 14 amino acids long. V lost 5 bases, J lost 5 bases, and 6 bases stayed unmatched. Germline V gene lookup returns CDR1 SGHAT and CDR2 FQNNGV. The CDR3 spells CASSPQTGGTEAFF. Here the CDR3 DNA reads TGTGCCAGCAGCCCACAGACAGGGGGTACTGAAGCTTTCTTT.

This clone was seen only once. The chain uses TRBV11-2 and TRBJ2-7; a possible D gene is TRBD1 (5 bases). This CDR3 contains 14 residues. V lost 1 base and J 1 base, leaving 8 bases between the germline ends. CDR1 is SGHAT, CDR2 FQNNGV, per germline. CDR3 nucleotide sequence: TGTGCCAGCAGCTTAGTGGACACTTCCTACGAGCAGTACTTC. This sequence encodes CASSLVDTSYEQYF. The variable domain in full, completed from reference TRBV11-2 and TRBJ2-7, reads EAGVAQSPRYKIIEKRQSVAFWCNPISGHATLYWYQQILGQGPKLLIQFQNNGVVDDSQLPKDRFSAERLKGVDSTLKIQPAKLEDSAVYLCASSLVDTSYEQYFGPGTRLTVT.

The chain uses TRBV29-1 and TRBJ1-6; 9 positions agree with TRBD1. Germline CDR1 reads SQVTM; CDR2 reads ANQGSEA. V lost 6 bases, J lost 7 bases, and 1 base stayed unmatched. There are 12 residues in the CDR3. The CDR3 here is CSVDRGNSPLHF. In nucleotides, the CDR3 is TGCAGCGTCGACAGGGGGAATTCACCCCTCCACTTT.

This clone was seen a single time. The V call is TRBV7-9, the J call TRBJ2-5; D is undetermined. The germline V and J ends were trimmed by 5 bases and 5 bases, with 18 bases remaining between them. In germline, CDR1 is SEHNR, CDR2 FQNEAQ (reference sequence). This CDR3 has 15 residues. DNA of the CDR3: TGTGCCAGCAGCCCTCGCGATGCGGAGACCGAGACCCAGTACTTC. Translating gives CASSPRDAETETQYF.

The CDR3 loop reads CASSQGTGPHHEQYF. The CDR3, as DNA: TGCGCCAGCAGCCAGGGGACAGGTCCCCACCACGAGCAGTACTTC. The rearrangement joins TRBV5-1 to TRBJ2-7; the match to TRBD1 covers 8 bases. V was pared by 4 bases and J by 5 bases, with 11 bases of the junction left unmatched. CDR3 length equals 15 residues. Germline-derived CDR1 and CDR2 are SGHRS and YFSETQ.

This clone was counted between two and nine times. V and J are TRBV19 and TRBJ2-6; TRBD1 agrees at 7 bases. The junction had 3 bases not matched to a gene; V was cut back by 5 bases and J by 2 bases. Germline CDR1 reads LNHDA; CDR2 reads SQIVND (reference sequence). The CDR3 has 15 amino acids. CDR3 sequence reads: CASSVTGPGANVLTF. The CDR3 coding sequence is TGTGCCAGTAGTGTGACAGGGCCTGGGGCCAACGTCCTGACTTTC.

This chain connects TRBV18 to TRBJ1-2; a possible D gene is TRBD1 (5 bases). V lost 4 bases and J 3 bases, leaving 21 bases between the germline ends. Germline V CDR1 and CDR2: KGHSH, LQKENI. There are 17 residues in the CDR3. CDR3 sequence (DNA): TGTGCCAGCTCACTCCCCGCTGGAGGTCCGGGGGACTATGGCTACACCTTC. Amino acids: CASSLPAGGPGDYGYTF.

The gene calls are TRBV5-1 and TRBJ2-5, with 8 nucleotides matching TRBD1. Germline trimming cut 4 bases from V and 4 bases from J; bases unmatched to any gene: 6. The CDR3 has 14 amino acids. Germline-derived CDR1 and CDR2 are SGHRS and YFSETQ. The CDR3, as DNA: TGCGCCAGCAGCCTAGAGGACAGGGCAGAGACCCAGTACTTC. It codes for CASSLEDRAETQYF.

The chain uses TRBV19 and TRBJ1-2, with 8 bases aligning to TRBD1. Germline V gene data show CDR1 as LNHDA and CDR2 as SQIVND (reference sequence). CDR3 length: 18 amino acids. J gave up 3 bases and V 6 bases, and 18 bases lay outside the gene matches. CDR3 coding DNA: TGTGCCAGTAGCTTGTTGAAGACAGGGGCTTTAAGGGACTATGGCTACACCTTC. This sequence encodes CASSLLKTGALRDYGYTF. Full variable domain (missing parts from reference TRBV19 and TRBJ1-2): DGGITQSPKYLFRKEGQNVTLSCEQNLNHDAMYWYRQDPGQGLRLIYYSQIVNDFQKGDIAEGYSVSREKKESFPLTVTSAQKNPTAFYLCASSLLKTGALRDYGYTFGSGTRLTVV.

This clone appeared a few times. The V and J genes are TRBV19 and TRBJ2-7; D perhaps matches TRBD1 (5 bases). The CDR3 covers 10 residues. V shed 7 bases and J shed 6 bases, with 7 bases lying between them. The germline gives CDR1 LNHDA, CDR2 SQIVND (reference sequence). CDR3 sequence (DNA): TGTGCCAGTAAGGGGTCCGAGCAGTACTTC. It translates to CASKGSEQYF.

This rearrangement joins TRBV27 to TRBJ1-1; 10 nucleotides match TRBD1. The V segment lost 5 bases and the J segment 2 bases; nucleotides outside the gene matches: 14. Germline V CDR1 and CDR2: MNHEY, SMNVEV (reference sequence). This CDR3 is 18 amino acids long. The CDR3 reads CASSLQPGQGRKNTEAFF. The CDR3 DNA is TGTGCCAGCAGTCTACAACCGGGACAGGGGCGCAAAAACACTGAAGCTTTCTTT.

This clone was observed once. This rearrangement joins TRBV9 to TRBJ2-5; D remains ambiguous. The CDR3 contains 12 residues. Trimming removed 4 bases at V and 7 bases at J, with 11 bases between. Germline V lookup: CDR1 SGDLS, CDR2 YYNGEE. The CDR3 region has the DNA TGTGCCAGCAGCCCTCCCGGTTCGACCCAGTACTTC. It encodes CASSPPGSTQYF.

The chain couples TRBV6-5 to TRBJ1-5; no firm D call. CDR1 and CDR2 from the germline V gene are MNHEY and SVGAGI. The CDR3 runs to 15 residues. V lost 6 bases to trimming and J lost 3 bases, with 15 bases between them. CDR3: CASRTGYSVNQPQHF. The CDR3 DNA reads TGTGCCAGCAGAACCGGGTACTCCGTCAATCAGCCCCAGCATTTT.

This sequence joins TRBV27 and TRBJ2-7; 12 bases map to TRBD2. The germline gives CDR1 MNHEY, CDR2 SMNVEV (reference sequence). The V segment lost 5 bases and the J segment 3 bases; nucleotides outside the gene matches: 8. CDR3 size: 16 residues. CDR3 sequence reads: CASSRRLAGAFYEQYF. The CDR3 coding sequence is TGTGCCAGCAGTCGCCGACTAGCGGGAGCTTTCTACGAGCAGTACTTC.

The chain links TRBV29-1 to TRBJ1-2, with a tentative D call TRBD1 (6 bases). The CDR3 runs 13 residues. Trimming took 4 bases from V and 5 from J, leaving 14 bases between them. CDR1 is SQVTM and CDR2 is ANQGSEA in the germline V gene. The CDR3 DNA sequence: TGCAGCGTTGCGTCGACAGGCGGTTATGGCTACACCTTC. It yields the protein CSVASTGGYGYTF.

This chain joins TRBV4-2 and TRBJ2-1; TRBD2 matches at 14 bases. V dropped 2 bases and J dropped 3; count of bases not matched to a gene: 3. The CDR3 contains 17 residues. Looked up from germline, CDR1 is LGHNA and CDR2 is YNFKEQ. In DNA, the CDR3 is TGTGCCAGCAGCCAATCGGGACTAGCGGGAGTCTACAATGAGCAGTTCTTC. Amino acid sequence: CASSQSGLAGVYNEQFF.

CDR3 nucleotide sequence: TGTGCCAGCAGTCCATCGGGGGGTGAAAAACTGTTTTTT. This sequence encodes CASSPSGGEKLFF. The genes are TRBV28 and TRBJ1-4; D possibly corresponds to TRBD1 (5 bases). Trimming removed 5 bases from V and 7 bases from J, with 11 bases in between. Per germline, CDR1 MDHEN and CDR2 SYDVKM. The CDR3 loop spans 13 amino acids.

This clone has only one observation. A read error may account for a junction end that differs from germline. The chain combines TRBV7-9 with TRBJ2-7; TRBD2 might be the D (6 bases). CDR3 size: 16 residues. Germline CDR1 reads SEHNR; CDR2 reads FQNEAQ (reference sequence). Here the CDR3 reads CASSFSSTARGGKVIF. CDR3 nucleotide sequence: TGTGCCAGCAGCTTCTCGTCAACCGCCCGTGGCGGGAAGGTGATCTTC.

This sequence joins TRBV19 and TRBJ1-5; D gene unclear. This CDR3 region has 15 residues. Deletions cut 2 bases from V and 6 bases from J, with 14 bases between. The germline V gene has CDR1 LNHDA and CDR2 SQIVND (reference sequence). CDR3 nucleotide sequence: TGTGCCAGTAGTATATCCCGGGGTGTGGGTCAGCCCCAGCATTTT. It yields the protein CASSISRGVGQPQHF.

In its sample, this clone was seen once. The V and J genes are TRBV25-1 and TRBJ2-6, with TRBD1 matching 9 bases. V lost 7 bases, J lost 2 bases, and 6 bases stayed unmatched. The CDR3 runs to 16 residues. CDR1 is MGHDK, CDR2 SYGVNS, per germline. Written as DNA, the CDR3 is TGTGCCAGCATGAGGACAGGGGCGCCTGGGGCCAACGTCCTGACTTTC. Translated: CASMRTGAPGANVLTF.

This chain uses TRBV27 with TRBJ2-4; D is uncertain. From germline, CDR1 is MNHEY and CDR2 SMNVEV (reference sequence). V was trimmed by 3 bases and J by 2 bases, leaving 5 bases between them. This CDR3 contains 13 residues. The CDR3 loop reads CASSFSPKNIQYF. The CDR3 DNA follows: TGTGCCAGCAGTTTTAGTCCCAAAAACATTCAGTACTTC.

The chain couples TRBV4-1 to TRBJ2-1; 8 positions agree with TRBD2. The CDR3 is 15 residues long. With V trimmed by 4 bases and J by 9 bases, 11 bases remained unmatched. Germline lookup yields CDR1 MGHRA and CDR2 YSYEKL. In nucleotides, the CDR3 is TGCGCCAGCAGCCGGCCGTCAAGCGGGGGCTTTGAGCAGTTCTTC. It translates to CASSRPSSGGFEQFF.

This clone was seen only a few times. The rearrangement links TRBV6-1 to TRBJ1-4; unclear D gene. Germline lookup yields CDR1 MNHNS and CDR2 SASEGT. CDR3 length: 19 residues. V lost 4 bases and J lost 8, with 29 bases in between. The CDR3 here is CASSALLRPAEAPREKLFF. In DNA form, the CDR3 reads TGTGCCAGCAGTGCCCTATTGCGGCCAGCCGAAGCACCAAGGGAAAAACTGTTTTTT.